The present T cell receptor beta chain was sequenced within a study of blood T cell repertoires in COVID-19. This clone has just a few counts. The trim removed 3 bases at V and 3 bases at J, leaving 6 bases unmatched. Germline V gene lookup returns CDR1 SGHDN and CDR2 FVKESK. The CDR3 is made up of 15 amino acids. Sequenced by immunoSEQ multiplex PCR; TCRdb stores in-frame clones only, minus some. The sample holds under 120,000 clones, around 66% seen once. The chain has TRBV14 and TRBJ2-5; 8 bases are a match to TRBD1. This TCR was recovered from a man at least 80 years old with acute or convalescent COVID-19. Sequenced input: peripheral blood. CDR3 region: CASSQWTGHEETQYF. The CDR3 DNA is TGTGCCAGCAGCCAGTGGACAGGGCATGAAGAGACCCAGTACTTC.